The 29 T cell receptor beta chains presented below share a single source sample, sequenced in a study of T cell responses to AZD1222 COVID-19 vaccine. Profiling relied on immunoSEQ multiplex PCR, and the TCRdb table lists in-frame clones only, not all of them. This table holds roughly 75,000 clones, 84% found once. Specimen: peripheral blood, collected on day 0 of AZD1222 vaccination. Receptor source: an adult in good health.

The chain joins TRBV5-4 to TRBJ2-3, with D perhaps matching TRBD2 (7 bases). CDR1 and CDR2 (germline): SGHNT, YYREEE (reference sequence). This CDR3 is built from 16 residues. V lost 1 base to trimming and J lost 5 bases, with 17 bases between them. CDR3 loop: CASSLFVGGAEDTQYF. DNA for the CDR3: TGTGCCAGCAGCTTGTTTGTGGGGGGGGCCGAAGATACGCAGTATTTT.

The chain employs TRBV19 and TRBJ2-3, with TRBD2 identical over 9 bases. V was clipped by 8 bases and J by 4 bases; unmatched bases: 10. The germline V gene has CDR1 LNHDA and CDR2 SQIVND (reference sequence). The CDR3 covers 15 residues. The CDR3 loop reads CASESAGGGADTQYF. CDR3 coding DNA: TGTGCCAGTGAAAGCGCGGGGGGGGGCGCAGATACGCAGTATTTT.

Only one count was recorded for this clone. The chain couples TRBV29-1 to TRBJ1-4; D is undetermined. The germline V gene encodes CDR1 SQVTM and CDR2 ANQGSEA. CDR3 length equals 12 residues. Deletions cut 1 base from V and 8 bases from J, with 8 bases between. CDR3 nucleotides: TGCAGCGTTGAAGCTTTTTCCGAAAAACTGTTTTTT. Encoded protein: CSVEAFSEKLFF. The complete variable domain, with remaining parts taken from reference TRBV29-1 and TRBJ1-4, reads SAVISQKPSRDICQRGTSLTIQCQVDSQVTMMFWYRQQPGQSLTLIATANQGSEATYESGFVIDKFPISRPNLTFSTLTVSNMSPEDSSIYLCSVEAFSEKLFFGSGTQLSVL.

The chain has TRBV15 and TRBJ1-5; no reliable D call. Germline lookup yields CDR1 LNHNV and CDR2 YYDKDF (reference sequence). This CDR3 has 13 residues. The ends were cut back, 0 bases at V and 4 bases at J, with 4 bases in the middle. DNA for the CDR3: TGTGCCACCAGCAGAGAACAGAATCAGCCCCAGCATTTT. The encoded protein is CATSREQNQPQHF.

This chain connects TRBV7-2 to TRBJ1-1; D is perhaps TRBD1 (6 bases). CDR1 SGHTA and CDR2 FQGNSA come from the germline V gene. V was cut by 3 bases and J by 0 bases, with 11 bases left in between. The CDR3 totals 15 residues. CDR3 sequence (DNA): TGTGCCAGCAGCTTTCAGGGGCTGCTGAACACTGAAGCTTTCTTT. It encodes CASSFQGLLNTEAFF.

The rearrangement uses TRBV4-3 and TRBJ2-1; 12 nucleotides line up with TRBD2. In germline, CDR1 is LGHNA, CDR2 YSLEER. The CDR3 totals 16 residues. Trimming at V came to 3 bases and at J to 5 bases, leaving 5 bases not matched to a gene. The CDR3 sequence is CASSQTGTSGHNEQFF. The CDR3 DNA follows: TGCGCCAGCAGCCAGACCGGGACTAGCGGGCACAATGAGCAGTTCTTC.

This clone came up many times. The chain combines TRBV6-5 with TRBJ2-3; a possible D gene is TRBD1 (5 bases). Germline V gene data show CDR1 as MNHEY and CDR2 as SVGAGI. Trimming took off 6 bases at V and 0 bases at J, with 10 bases between the two ends. The CDR3 has 14 amino acids. The CDR3 spells CASRLTESTDTQYF. CDR3 bases: TGTGCCAGCAGGTTGACAGAAAGCACAGATACGCAGTATTTT.

This clone has only a few counts. The V gene is TRBV7-8, the J gene TRBJ2-2; 7 bases map to TRBD2. Losses at the gene ends were 2 bases for V and 1 base for J; bases not matched to a gene: 10. Germline V gives CDR1 SGHVS, CDR2 FQNEAQ. This CDR3 region has 18 residues. DNA of the CDR3: TGTGCCAGCAGCTTACGGCCTGGGCTAGCGGAGAACACCGGGGAGCTGTTTTTT. Its translation is CASSLRPGLAENTGELFF.

The table lists this clone with a few counts. The chain uses TRBV18 and TRBJ1-6; D unclear. This CDR3 is 16 amino acids long. Looked up from germline, CDR1 is KGHSH and CDR2 is LQKENI. V was clipped by 1 base and J by 5 bases, with 12 bases between them. The CDR3 spells CASSPLNIGNNSPLHF. For the CDR3, the DNA is TGTGCCAGCTCACCACTAAACATTGGGAATAATTCACCCCTCCACTTT.

The J gene is TRBJ1-2, the V gene TRBV30, with D unclear. The ends were cut back, 0 bases at V and 2 bases at J, with 4 bases in the middle. CDR1 is GTSNPN and CDR2 is SVGIG in the germline V gene (reference sequence). The CDR3 runs to 12 residues. CDR3 DNA sequence: TGTGCCTGGAGTGTAACGAACTATGGCTACACCTTC. Its translation: CAWSVTNYGYTF.

The genes are TRBV7-3 and TRBJ1-6; TRBD1 agrees at 8 bases. The J segment lost 8 bases and the V segment lost 2 bases, leaving 2 bases of the junction unmatched. Germline lookup yields CDR1 SGHTA and CDR2 FQGTGA. The CDR3 consists of 14 residues. CDR3 DNA sequence: TGTGCCAGCAGCTTAGACAGGGGTGATTCACCCCTCCACTTT. Its translation is CASSLDRGDSPLHF.

V gene TRBV27 combines with J gene TRBJ2-5, with TRBD1 as a possible D gene (6 bases). Trimming pared 6 bases from V and 3 bases from J, leaving 14 bases between. CDR1 and CDR2 from the germline V gene are MNHEY and SMNVEV (reference sequence). The CDR3 extends over 14 amino acids. The CDR3 protein is CASRLDGQKETQYF. For the CDR3, the DNA is TGTGCCAGCAGACTCGACGGACAGAAAGAGACCCAGTACTTC.

The chain links TRBV18 to TRBJ1-1, with D possibly being TRBD1 (5 bases). The CDR3 loop spans 14 amino acids. Germline V CDR1 and CDR2: KGHSH, LQKENI. Trimming left V 2 bases short and J 1 base short, with 8 bases between. This chain's CDR3 is CASSPRRGNTEAFF. The CDR3 DNA sequence: TGTGCCAGCTCACCAAGGAGGGGGAACACTGAAGCTTTCTTT.

The chain uses TRBV10-2 and TRBJ1-4, with 10 bases that match TRBD1. Trimming cost V 8 bases and J 7 bases; bases outside gene matches: 16. The CDR3 is made up of 17 amino acids. Germline lookup yields CDR1 WSHSY and CDR2 SAAADI. DNA of the CDR3: TGCGCCAGCCGGAAAGGGACAGGGGTAGTAAGTAGTGAAAAACTGTTTTTT. Translating it yields CASRKGTGVVSSEKLFF.

The chain links TRBV5-6 to TRBJ1-3; TRBD1 agrees at 10 bases. The germline gives CDR1 SGHDT, CDR2 YYEEEE. The CDR3 consists of 15 residues. Trimming at V came to 4 bases and at J to 7 bases, leaving 8 bases not matched to a gene. CDR3 residues: CASSADRGIRNTIYF. The CDR3 nucleotides read TGTGCCAGCAGCGCGGACAGGGGGATCCGGAACACCATATATTTT.

The chain has TRBV6-5 and TRBJ1-5; TRBD1 aligns across 8 bases. Germline V CDR1 and CDR2: MNHEY, SVGAGI. V lost 9 bases, J lost 8 bases, and 15 bases stayed unmatched. The CDR3 length is 15 residues. The CDR3 is CARPNRRTGSEPQHF. As DNA, the CDR3 is TGTGCCAGACCCAACCGTCGGACAGGGAGTGAGCCCCAGCATTTT.

V is TRBV19 and J is TRBJ1-2; no definite D call. V was clipped by 3 bases and J by 7 bases, with 9 bases between them. Germline values: CDR1 LNHDA, CDR2 SQIVND (reference sequence). There are 12 residues in the CDR3. The CDR3 reads CASSIGRAGYTF. In DNA form, the CDR3 reads TGTGCCAGTAGTATCGGACGGGCTGGCTACACCTTC.

J is TRBJ1-1 and V is TRBV19; TRBD1 aligns across 8 bases. V gave up 5 bases and J gave up 4 bases; unmatched junction bases: 3. The germline V gene has CDR1 LNHDA and CDR2 SQIVND (reference sequence). The CDR3 spans 13 residues. Here the CDR3 DNA reads TGTGCCAGTAGTCTACAGGGGGGCACTGAAGCTTTCTTT. Encoded protein: CASSLQGGTEAFF.

The rearrangement joins TRBV30 to TRBJ1-2; 9 bases agree with TRBD1. Germline lookup yields CDR1 GTSNPN and CDR2 SVGIG (reference sequence). Germline trimming cut 3 bases from V and 5 bases from J; bases unmatched to any gene: 7. The CDR3 consists of 14 residues. This CDR3 reads CAWREQGAWYGYTF. For the CDR3, the DNA is TGTGCCTGGAGGGAACAGGGGGCCTGGTATGGCTACACCTTC.

Here the CDR3 reads CASLTNTGELFF. As DNA, the CDR3 is TGTGCCAGTTTGACGAACACCGGGGAGCTGTTTTTT. The rearrangement joins TRBV2 to TRBJ2-2; D is undetermined. Trimming removed 9 bases from V and 0 bases from J, with 5 bases in between. This CDR3 comprises 12 residues. Germline V gives CDR1 SNHLY, CDR2 FYNNEI.

The rearrangement links TRBV30 to TRBJ1-2; possibly TRBD1 for D (6 bases). With 2 bases removed from V and 4 bases from J, the gap between germline ends came to 11 bases. The CDR3 consists of 13 residues. The germline CDR1 and CDR2 sequences are GTSNPN and SVGIG (reference sequence). The CDR3 spells CAWSPQGRYGYTF. The CDR3 region has the DNA TGTGCCTGGAGTCCCCAGGGGCGCTATGGCTACACCTTC.

The chain uses TRBV27 and TRBJ1-5; D is unclear. V dropped 1 base and J dropped 0 bases, with 7 bases sitting between them. Germline V CDR1 and CDR2: MNHEY, SMNVEV (reference sequence). The CDR3 sequence is 15 residues long. CDR3 in amino acids: CASSLFVGSNQPQHF. CDR3 in DNA: TGTGCCAGCAGTTTATTCGTGGGTAGCAATCAGCCCCAGCATTTT.

This CDR3 reads CASSTLRTSGGAGELFF. The CDR3 DNA sequence: TGTGCCAGTAGTACCCTTCGGACTAGCGGGGGGGCCGGGGAGCTGTTTTTT. V and J are TRBV19 and TRBJ2-2; TRBD2 matches at 15 bases. The V and J ends lost 4 bases and 6 bases, in that order; junction bases with no gene match: 6. From germline, CDR1 is LNHDA and CDR2 SQIVND (reference sequence). The CDR3 is made up of 17 amino acids.

The chain carries TRBV19 and TRBJ2-7; 8 positions agree with TRBD1. The CDR3 contains 14 residues. CDR1 is LNHDA and CDR2 is SQIVND in the germline V gene (reference sequence). Trimming removed 3 bases from V and 2 bases from J; junction bases left unmatched: 3. The CDR3 DNA reads as TGTGCCAGTAGTATGACAGGGGCCCCCTACGAGCAGTACTTC. It is translated as CASSMTGAPYEQYF.

V and J are TRBV6-5 and TRBJ1-4; the D is unclear. V lost 4 bases and J lost 4, with 10 bases in between. The length of the CDR3 is 14 residues. CDR1 is MNHEY, CDR2 SVGAGI, per germline. CDR3 sequence: CASSFQKSNEKLFF. The DNA of the CDR3 is TGTGCCAGCAGTTTCCAGAAAAGTAATGAAAAACTGTTTTTT.

This clone was counted between two and nine times. DNA of the CDR3: TGTGCCAGCAGCTCAAGGACAGGGAGGGTCAATCAGCCCCAGCATTTT. Encoded protein: CASSSRTGRVNQPQHF. This sequence joins TRBV5-8 and TRBJ1-5, with 8 bases fitting TRBD1. Trimming took 3 bases from V and 3 from J; bases not matched to a gene: 8. Germline values: CDR1 SGHTS, CDR2 YDEGEE. The CDR3 contains 16 residues.

The chain couples TRBV7-8 to TRBJ1-2; 9 bases align to TRBD1. The CDR3 is 13 amino acids. From germline, CDR1 is SGHVS and CDR2 FQNEAQ. Losses at the gene ends were 5 bases for V and 8 bases for J; bases not matched to a gene: 6. CDR3 region: CASSGQGTSGYTF. The CDR3 nucleotides read TGTGCCAGCAGCGGACAGGGGACCTCCGGCTACACCTTC.

The chain uses TRBV19 and TRBJ1-2, with D possibly being TRBD1 (6 bases). In germline, CDR1 is LNHDA, CDR2 SQIVND (reference sequence). Trimming shortened V by 4 bases and J by 0 bases, and 12 bases separated the two germline ends. The CDR3 has 15 residues. CDR3 nucleotide sequence: TGTGCCAGTAGTACTTCAGGGGAGGCTAACTATGGCTACACCTTC. It is translated as CASSTSGEANYGYTF.

The V gene is TRBV4-1, the J gene TRBJ1-2, with 8 positions matching TRBD1. The V gene end was trimmed by 0 bases and the J gene end by 4 bases; junction bases not matched to a gene: 4. The CDR3 length is 15 residues. Germline V CDR1 and CDR2: MGHRA, YSYEKL. CDR3 in DNA: TGCGCCAGCAGCCAAGACAGGGGGCGCAGCTATGGCTACACCTTC. It specifies CASSQDRGRSYGYTF.